Listed below are T cell receptor beta chains from one sample, sequenced in a study of patients and donors after allogeneic stem cell transplantation. TCRdb processed the RT-PCR reads anew with MiXCR; each CDR3 protein has one entry. The sample contains over 150,000 distinct CDR3 sequences, 30% of which appear only once. The specimen sequenced was blood, either unsorted or a sorted T cell fraction (not recorded which). Every receptor here comes from a human donor who was either an allogeneic HSCT recipient or a stem cell or donor lymphocyte infusion donor (not recorded which). It is not recorded whose cells these are; they may come from a transplant donor. The CDR3 runs from the conserved cysteine through the conserved F or W. Fields, in order: clone size, J gene, V gene, D gene, CDR3 length, CDR3 protein, CDR3 DNA. D genes are given only for firm matches. Size tells how often a clone was seen (once, few, many) or the class of an expanded clone, and some rows leave it out.

>NA|TRBJ1-5|TRBV6-2/TRBV6-3|NA|14
CASSWWRSNQPQHF
TGTGCCAGCAGTTGGTGGCGGAGCAATCAGCCCCAGCATTTT
>NA|TRBJ2-7|TRBV19|TRBD1|14
CASSMRDSSYEQYF
TGTGCCAGTAGTATGAGGGACAGTTCCTACGAGCAGTACTTC
>NA|TRBJ2-1|TRBV4-2|NA|13
CASSQGRVEGQFF
TGTGCCAGCAGCCAAGGTCGGGTGGAAGGGCAGTTCTTC
>few|TRBJ1-6|TRBV7-2|NA|15
CASSLVGAGNSPLHF
TGTGCCAGCAGCTTAGTGGGTGCCGGGAATTCACCCCTCCACTTT
>few|TRBJ1-2|TRBV30|NA|10
CAWSVGVYHF
TGTGCCTGGAGTGTAGGAGTATATCACTTC
>few|TRBJ2-1|TRBV20-1|NA|14
CSALNGPYRNEQFF
TGCAGTGCGCTGAACGGACCCTACAGGAATGAGCAGTTCTTC
>NA|TRBJ2-7|TRBV6-2/TRBV6-3|TRBD1|14
CASGQGPSSYEQYF
TGTGCCAGCGGACAGGGGCCGAGCTCCTACGAGCAGTACTTC
>NA|TRBJ2-7|TRBV6-6|NA|11
CASSYSREEYF
TGTGCCAGCAGTTACTCGAGGGAGGAGTACTTC
>NA|TRBJ2-7|TRBV10-3|TRBD2|13
CAIGSGSSYEQYF
TGTGCCATCGGAAGCGGGAGCTCCTACGAGCAGTACTTC
>NA|TRBJ2-4|TRBV20-1|TRBD2|18
CSAPAGLAGPVAKNIQYF
TGCAGTGCTCCCGCGGGACTAGCGGGACCGGTCGCCAAAAACATTCAGTACTTC
>NA|TRBJ2-7|TRBV24-1|TRBD1|15
CATSEKGAGAYEQYF
TGTGCCACCAGTGAGAAGGGGGCCGGGGCCTACGAGCAGTACTTC
>NA|TRBJ1-3|TRBV28|NA|15
CASTQLQSFGNTIYF
TGTGCCAGCACCCAGCTACAGTCTTTTGGAAACACCATATATTTT
>NA|TRBJ2-5|TRBV11-1|NA|13
CASSWVYQETQYF
TGTGCCAGCAGCTGGGTGTACCAAGAGACCCAGTACTTC
>few|TRBJ2-1|TRBV4-3|NA|16
CASSQGLGASAREQFF
TGCGCCAGCAGCCAGGGTCTAGGGGCTAGCGCAAGGGAGCAGTTCTTC
>few|TRBJ2-3|TRBV28|NA|14
CASTSQGYTDTQYF
TGTGCCAGCACCTCCCAGGGGTACACAGATACGCAGTATTTT
>few|TRBJ1-1|TRBV6-6|TRBD1|15
CASTLTATGGTEAFF
TGTGCCAGCACCTTAACCGCCACAGGGGGCACTGAAGCTTTCTTT
>NA|TRBJ2-1|TRBV12-3/TRBV12-4|TRBD2|14
CASSRSGRGNEQFF
TGTGCCAGCAGTCGTAGCGGGAGGGGTAATGAGCAGTTCTTC
>NA|TRBJ2-5|TRBV12-3/TRBV12-4|TRBD2|15
CASSFGLAGVETQYF
TGTGCCAGCAGTTTCGGTCTAGCGGGAGTAGAGACCCAGTACTTC
>NA|TRBJ2-3|TRBV5-6|NA|13
CASSSNRADTQYF
TGTGCCAGCAGCTCGAACAGGGCAGATACGCAGTATTTT
>NA|TRBJ2-7|TRBV9|TRBD2|15
CASSVETSGRSEQYF
TGTGCCAGCAGCGTAGAGACTAGCGGGAGGAGTGAGCAGTACTTC
>few|TRBJ2-2|TRBV5-4|TRBD2|15
CASSLGLAGTGELFF
TGTGCCAGCAGCTTAGGACTAGCGGGAACCGGGGAGCTGTTTTTT
>few|TRBJ2-2|TRBV5-1|NA|14
CASSLLISAGELFF
TGCGCCAGCAGCTTGCTTATAAGCGCCGGGGAGCTGTTTTTT
>few|TRBJ2-7|TRBV12-3/TRBV12-4|TRBD2|14
CASSPSTSWYEQYF
TGTGCCAGCAGTCCATCGACTAGCTGGTACGAGCAGTACTTC
>NA|TRBJ1-4|TRBV7-9|NA|13
CASSFGSNEKLFF
TGTGCCAGCAGCTTCGGGTCTAATGAAAAACTGTTTTTT
>NA|TRBJ2-3|TRBV10-3|NA|11
CAIGGGDTQYF
TGTGCCATCGGGGGCGGTGATACGCAGTATTTT
>NA|TRBJ1-5|TRBV24-1|TRBD1|13
CAVSDRGDQPQHF
TGTGCCGTAAGCGACAGGGGAGATCAGCCCCAGCATTTT
>many|TRBJ2-2|TRBV6-2/TRBV6-3|NA|13
CASSLQAYGELFF
TGTGCCAGCAGCCTCCAGGCCTACGGGGAGCTGTTTTTT
>few|TRBJ2-1|TRBV12-3/TRBV12-4|NA|12
CASSFLAPEQFF
TGTGCCAGCAGTTTTCTAGCGCCTGAGCAGTTCTTC
>NA|TRBJ2-7|TRBV11-1|NA|13
CASSLGGNHEQYF
TGTGCCAGCAGCTTAGGTGGGAACCACGAGCAGTACTTC
>few|TRBJ1-2|TRBV7-9|NA|8
CASSLTTF
TGTGCCAGCAGCTTAACGACATTC
>NA|TRBJ2-7|TRBV30|TRBD2|14
CAWKKLAGAYEQYF
TGTGCCTGGAAAAAACTAGCGGGGGCCTACGAGCAGTACTTC
>many|TRBJ1-2|TRBV27|NA|15
CASSSLTRTAYGYTF
TGTGCCAGCAGTTCCCTTACCCGCACAGCATATGGCTACACCTTC
>few|TRBJ2-3|TRBV27|NA|15
CASSSGTLSTDTQYF
TGTGCCAGCAGTTCCGGGACACTTAGCACAGATACGCAGTATTTT
>few|TRBJ1-1|TRBV20-1|NA|14
CSAPLGLINTEAFF
TGCAGTGCCCCATTGGGACTGATTAACACTGAAGCTTTCTTT
>few|TRBJ1-5|TRBV10-3|NA|17
CAISESRRGKGNQPQHF
TGTGCCATCAGTGAGTCAAGAAGGGGCAAGGGCAATCAGCCCCAGCATTTT
>few|TRBJ2-7|TRBV19|NA|12
CASSHRTREQYF
TGTGCCAGTAGCCATAGGACCAGAGAGCAGTACTTC